The sequence of this T cell receptor (beta chain) was determined in a study of blood T cells in healthy people across ages. Germline-derived CDR1 and CDR2 are LGHNA and YSLEER. The CDR3 spans 14 residues. Trimming pared 9 bases from V and 0 bases from J, leaving 11 bases between. A second PCR of about 7 to 12 cycles used a sample-barcoded 5' primer and a J-beta primer mix. One entry per CDR3 protein results from TCRdb running MiXCR on the 5' RACE reads. The sample yields some 640,000 distinct CDR3 sequences, around 48% seen once. This clonotype occurred a few times. The TCR originated in a woman in her sixties in good health. V usage is TRBV4-3 and J usage is TRBJ2-2; D uncertain. Sequences were obtained from blood. Here the CDR3 DNA reads TGCGCCAGTACGGACGGCACGAACACCGGGGAGCTGTTTTTT. It yields the protein CASTDGTNTGELFF.